This T cell receptor (beta chain) is from a study of glioma-infiltrating T cells after dendritic cell vaccination. The primer mix had 60 V beta and 13 J beta primers. TCRdb keeps only in-frame clones here, not all; method: immunoSEQ multiplex PCR. The sample records approximately 92,000 clones, approximately 80% being singletons. After removal of 4 bases from V and 0 bases from J, the junction contained 7 bases not matched to a gene. The CDR3 contains 17 residues. Germline V CDR1 and CDR2: MDHEN, SYDVKM. Time point defined: after dendritic cell vaccination, including at tumor progression/relapse. The TCR comes from a human donor with glioblastoma. J is TRBJ2-1 and V is TRBV28; 9 nucleotides align to TRBD1. The material sequenced was blood, taken after dendritic cell vaccination. CDR3 coding DNA: TGTGCCAGCAGTTCGGGACAGGGCTTGCGCTCCTACAATGAGCAGTTCTTC. It is translated as CASSSGQGLRSYNEQFF.